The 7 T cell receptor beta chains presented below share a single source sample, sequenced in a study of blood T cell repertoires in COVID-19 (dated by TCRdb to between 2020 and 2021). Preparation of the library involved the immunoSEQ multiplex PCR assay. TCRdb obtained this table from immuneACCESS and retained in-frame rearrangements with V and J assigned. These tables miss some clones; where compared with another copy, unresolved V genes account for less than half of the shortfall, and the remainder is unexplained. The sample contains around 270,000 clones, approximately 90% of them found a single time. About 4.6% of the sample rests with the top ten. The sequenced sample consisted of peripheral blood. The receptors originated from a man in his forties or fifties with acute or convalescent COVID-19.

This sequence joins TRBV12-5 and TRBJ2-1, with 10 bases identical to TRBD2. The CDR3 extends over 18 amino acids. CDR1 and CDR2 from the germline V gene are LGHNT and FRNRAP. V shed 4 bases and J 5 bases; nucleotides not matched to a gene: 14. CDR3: CASGSPPASGGVHNEQFF. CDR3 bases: TGTGCTAGTGGTTCCCCCCCGGCTAGCGGGGGAGTCCACAATGAGCAGTTCTTC.

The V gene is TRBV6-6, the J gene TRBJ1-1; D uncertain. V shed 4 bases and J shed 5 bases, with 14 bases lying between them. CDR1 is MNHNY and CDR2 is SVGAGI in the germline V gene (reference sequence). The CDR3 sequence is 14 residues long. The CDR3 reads CASSFSLGRTEAFF. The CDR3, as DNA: TGTGCCAGCAGTTTTTCCCTTGGGAGGACTGAAGCTTTCTTT.

The CDR3 bases are TGTGCCAGCTGGGACAGGTTATACAATGAGCAGTTCTTC. Its translation: CASWDRLYNEQFF. The chain combines TRBV12-3 or TRBV12-4 with TRBJ2-1; 8 bases are a match to TRBD1. The CDR3 sequence is 13 residues long. J was trimmed by 4 bases and V by 8 bases; bases with no gene match: 4.

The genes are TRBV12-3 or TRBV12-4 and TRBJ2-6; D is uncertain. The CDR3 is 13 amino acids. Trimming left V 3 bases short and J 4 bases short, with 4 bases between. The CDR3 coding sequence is TGTGCCAGCAGTTTTTCAGGGGCCAACGTCCTGACTTTC. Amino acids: CASSFSGANVLTF.

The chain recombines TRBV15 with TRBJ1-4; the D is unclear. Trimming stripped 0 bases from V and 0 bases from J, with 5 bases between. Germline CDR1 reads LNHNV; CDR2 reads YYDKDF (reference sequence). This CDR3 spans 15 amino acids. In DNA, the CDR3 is TGTGCCACCAGCAGAGACCGGGCAACTAATGAAAAACTGTTTTTT. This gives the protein CATSRDRATNEKLFF.

The CDR3 sequence is CASSRTSAHEQYF. The DNA of the CDR3 is TGTGCCAGCAGCCGGACTAGTGCCCACGAGCAGTACTTC. V is TRBV11-2 and J is TRBJ2-7; 7 positions match TRBD2. V was pared by 5 bases and J by 5 bases, with 6 bases of the junction left unmatched. The CDR3 is 13 residues long. The germline V gene has CDR1 SGHAT and CDR2 FQNNGV.

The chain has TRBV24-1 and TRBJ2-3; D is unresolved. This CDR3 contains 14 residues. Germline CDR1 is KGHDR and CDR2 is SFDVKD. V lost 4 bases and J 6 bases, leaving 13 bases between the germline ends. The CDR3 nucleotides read TGTGCCACCAGTGACCCCTCTAGATGGGATACGCAGTATTTT. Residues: CATSDPSRWDTQYF.